This T cell receptor (beta chain) was identified during a study of early T cells in non-severe SARS-CoV-2 infection. Study outcomes and limitations: Private and CD4 specificities were missed by VDJdb matching, which favored anti-spike CD8 responses.

This CDR3 contains 11 residues. Germline V gene sequence: CDR1 GTSNPN, CDR2 SVGIG (reference sequence). Trimming removed 3 bases at V and 4 bases at J, with 6 bases between. Of note for this clonotype: Its target is not known.

Individual cDNA molecules were tagged with unique molecular identifiers. TCRdb passed the 5' RACE reads through MiXCR, listing each CDR3 protein once. The table records tens of thousands of distinct CDR3 sequences, approximately 10% of them present only once. The rearrangement links TRBV30 to TRBJ2-5; D unclear. The clonotype originates from an adult who was a healthcare worker with PCR-confirmed SARS-CoV-2 infection or an uninfected control (not recorded which). This material consisted of whole blood, taken at baseline. The DNA for the CDR3 is TGTGCCTGGAGAGAGGTAGAGACCCAGTACTTC. It is translated as CAWREVETQYF.